The clone carrying this T cell receptor (beta chain) appeared a single time. Its antigen is unidentified. The timepoints at which blood was sampled were baseline, cycle 4 day 1, and cycle 7 day 1. The CDR3 extends over 15 amino acids. Germline CDR1 is LNHDA and CDR2 is SQIVND (reference sequence). With 10 bases clipped from V and 8 bases from J, the junction kept 11 bases outside the gene matches. This entry belongs to a study of OX40 agonist ivuxolimab in advanced cancers. As for the study in general: Partial responses were seen in three patients, one with hepatocellular carcinoma and two with cutaneous melanoma. Study conclusions and caveats: Doses of 0.1 to 3.0 mg/kg were accompanied by clonal expansion of CD4+ and CD8+ blood T cells by week 6. Those patients achieving a partial response at 0.1-3.0 mg/kg showed among the lowest clonal expansion.

The data were produced by immunoSEQ multiplex PCR, yet TCRdb's version contains in-frame clones alone and is incomplete. The sample carries more than 40,000 clones, roughly nine tenths recorded once. This sequence originates from an adult with an advanced solid tumor such as melanoma, head and neck, liver or kidney cancer. The chain recombines TRBV19 with TRBJ2-1; 13 positions match TRBD2. The source was CD4+ or CD8+ T cells sorted from blood, collected in a trial of the OX40 agonist ivuxolimab. CDR3 sequence (DNA): TGTGCCACCACTGGGGGACTAGCGGGGAGCGATGAGCAGTTCTTC. The encoded protein is CATTGGLAGSDEQFF.